A selection of T cell receptor beta chains follows, all from one sample in a study of CXCR3-negative and CXCR3-positive naive CD8 T cells. From the 5' RACE reads, TCRdb lists one entry per CDR3 protein and no DNA. The repertoire table contains about 89,000 distinct CDR3 sequences. Sequenced: naive CXCR3+ CD8+ T cells from blood. The receptors were gathered from a human donor in good health. Some clones in this sample may be carry-over from other donors' samples. The CDR3 runs from the conserved cysteine through the conserved F or W. Rows give clone size only sometimes, using once, few, many, or a class for an expanded clone.

v_call: TRBV19
clone_size: .
j_call: TRBJ1-4
cdr3_aa: CATKDGESDEKLFF

v_call: TRBV11-2
clone_size: .
j_call: TRBJ2-3
cdr3_aa: CASSLWGTSLTDTQYF

v_call: TRBV5-1
clone_size: medium-sized
j_call: TRBJ2-7
cdr3_aa: CASSSSYEQYF

v_call: TRBV7-7
clone_size: .
j_call: TRBJ1-1
cdr3_aa: CASSTTLNTEAFF

v_call: TRBV29-1
clone_size: .
j_call: TRBJ2-7
cdr3_aa: CSVGHGDTYEQYF

v_call: TRBV10-3
clone_size: .
j_call: TRBJ2-7
cdr3_aa: CASTPMSRDSVVGEQYF

v_call: TRBV6-5
clone_size: .
j_call: TRBJ1-1
cdr3_aa: CASSYLRGGTEAFF

v_call: TRBV20-1
clone_size: .
j_call: TRBJ2-2
cdr3_aa: CSAIQGAARPGELFF

v_call: TRBV7-2
clone_size: .
j_call: TRBJ1-3
cdr3_aa: CASSLVGIRQDGTGNTIYF

v_call: TRBV20-1
clone_size: .
j_call: TRBJ2-7
cdr3_aa: CSATSGTGYEQYF

v_call: TRBV9
clone_size: .
j_call: TRBJ2-5
cdr3_aa: CASSVNEGTQYF

v_call: TRBV6-2/TRBV6-3
clone_size: .
j_call: TRBJ2-7
cdr3_aa: CASLRDTDYEQYF

v_call: TRBV28
clone_size: .
j_call: TRBJ1-2
cdr3_aa: CASSFTGAYGYTF

v_call: TRBV4-1
clone_size: .
j_call: TRBJ2-3
cdr3_aa: CASSLRQDYTDTQYF

v_call: TRBV29-1
clone_size: .
j_call: TRBJ2-1
cdr3_aa: CSVEVGLAGLQNEQFF

v_call: TRBV7-9
clone_size: .
j_call: TRBJ2-5
cdr3_aa: CASRSTASGGAQETQYF

v_call: TRBV19
clone_size: .
j_call: TRBJ2-3
cdr3_aa: CASTPWGGASTDTQYF

v_call: TRBV27
clone_size: .
j_call: TRBJ2-3
cdr3_aa: CASSTHQDTQYF

v_call: TRBV7-2
clone_size: .
j_call: TRBJ2-7
cdr3_aa: CASSLEVDYERYF

v_call: TRBV12-3/TRBV12-4
clone_size: .
j_call: TRBJ2-1
cdr3_aa: CASSFETPPSRQFF

v_call: TRBV7-3
clone_size: .
j_call: TRBJ1-1
cdr3_aa: CASSSHLRGLDTEAFF

v_call: TRBV4-1
clone_size: .
j_call: TRBJ2-7
cdr3_aa: CASSQNYGDSTYEQYF

v_call: TRBV7-8
clone_size: .
j_call: TRBJ2-2
cdr3_aa: CASSGWQGAAGELFF

v_call: TRBV9
clone_size: .
j_call: TRBJ1-2
cdr3_aa: CASGGANYGYTF

v_call: TRBV18
clone_size: .
j_call: TRBJ2-3
cdr3_aa: CASSPKLGTGRTDTQYF

v_call: TRBV13
clone_size: .
j_call: TRBJ2-7
cdr3_aa: CASSPAGLSSYEQYF

v_call: TRBV20-1
clone_size: .
j_call: TRBJ2-7
cdr3_aa: CSARGRDSYEQYF

v_call: TRBV7-9
clone_size: .
j_call: TRBJ2-1
cdr3_aa: CASSFSPTSGSYNEQFF

v_call: TRBV23-1
clone_size: .
j_call: TRBJ2-2
cdr3_aa: CASNPRDPNTGELFF

v_call: TRBV7-9
clone_size: .
j_call: TRBJ1-1
cdr3_aa: CASSREGGQLNTEAFF

v_call: TRBV6-2/TRBV6-3
clone_size: .
j_call: TRBJ2-1
cdr3_aa: CASSKEVSYNEQFF

v_call: TRBV3-1
clone_size: .
j_call: TRBJ1-1
cdr3_aa: CASSQHPSQGADTEAFF

v_call: TRBV29-1
clone_size: .
j_call: TRBJ2-7
cdr3_aa: CSASLVMGDEQYF

v_call: TRBV19
clone_size: .
j_call: TRBJ2-1
cdr3_aa: CASDRGLYNEQFF

v_call: TRBV15
clone_size: .
j_call: TRBJ2-1
cdr3_aa: CATSRLYEGSSYNEQFF

v_call: TRBV7-3
clone_size: .
j_call: TRBJ2-7
cdr3_aa: CASSLNSPGLVSEQYF

v_call: TRBV19
clone_size: .
j_call: TRBJ2-7
cdr3_aa: CASSTTPTTSGGPYEQYF

v_call: TRBV10-3
clone_size: .
j_call: TRBJ2-5
cdr3_aa: CATRTAQETQYF

v_call: TRBV7-3
clone_size: .
j_call: TRBJ2-1
cdr3_aa: CASSLLTSGGYNEQFF

v_call: TRBV13
clone_size: .
j_call: TRBJ1-1
cdr3_aa: CASRAGGTEAFF

v_call: TRBV20-1
clone_size: .
j_call: TRBJ2-5
cdr3_aa: CSARDLLQTAGEETQYF

v_call: TRBV7-9
clone_size: .
j_call: TRBJ2-2
cdr3_aa: CASSGVSGELFF

v_call: TRBV30
clone_size: .
j_call: TRBJ1-1
cdr3_aa: CAWSTGTGDTEAFF

v_call: TRBV12-5
clone_size: .
j_call: TRBJ1-1
cdr3_aa: CASGPGQGALVTEAFF

v_call: TRBV29-1
clone_size: .
j_call: TRBJ1-1
cdr3_aa: CSVDKRGTEAFF

v_call: TRBV3-1
clone_size: .
j_call: TRBJ2-7
cdr3_aa: CASSQDSGPYEQYF

v_call: TRBV29-1
clone_size: .
j_call: TRBJ2-1
cdr3_aa: CSVVPGNEQFF

v_call: TRBV6-2/TRBV6-3
clone_size: .
j_call: TRBJ2-1
cdr3_aa: CAAAGDVYNEQFF

v_call: TRBV19
clone_size: .
j_call: TRBJ2-1
cdr3_aa: CASGPPGQISSYNEQFF

v_call: TRBV7-9
clone_size: .
j_call: TRBJ2-5
cdr3_aa: CASSPTERSETQYF